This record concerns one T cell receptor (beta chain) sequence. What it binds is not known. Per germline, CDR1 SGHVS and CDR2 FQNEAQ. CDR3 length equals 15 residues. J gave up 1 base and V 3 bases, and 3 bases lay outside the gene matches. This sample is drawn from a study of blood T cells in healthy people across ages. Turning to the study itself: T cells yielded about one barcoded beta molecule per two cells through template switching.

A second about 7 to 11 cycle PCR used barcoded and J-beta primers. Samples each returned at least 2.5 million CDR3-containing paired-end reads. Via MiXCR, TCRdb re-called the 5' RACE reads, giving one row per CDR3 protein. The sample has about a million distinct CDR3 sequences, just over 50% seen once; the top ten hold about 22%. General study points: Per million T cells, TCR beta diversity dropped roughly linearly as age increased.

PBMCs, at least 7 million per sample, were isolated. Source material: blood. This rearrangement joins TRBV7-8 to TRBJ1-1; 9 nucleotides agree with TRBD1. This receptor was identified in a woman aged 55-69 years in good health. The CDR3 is CASSLDRGGNTEAFF. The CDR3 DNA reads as TGTGCCAGCAGCTTGGACAGGGGAGGGAACACTGAAGCTTTCTTT.